The source of this T cell receptor beta chain is a study of T cell responses to AZD1222 COVID-19 vaccine. A note on this clone: What it recognizes is unknown.

Generated by immunoSEQ multiplex PCR, the TCRdb table keeps only in-frame clones and is missing some. The sample yields approximately 85,000 clones, 85% to 90% seen once. V shed 4 bases and J shed 3 bases, with 22 bases lying between them. CDR1 and CDR2 (germline): SGHRS, YFSETQ. This CDR3 has 17 amino acids. Study-level points and caveats: There were mostly white British donors and more females than males, and clonal diversity was possibly underestimated. Increased Spike-specific TCR breadth and depth were observed after two AZD1222 doses.

The material was peripheral blood, obtained on day 0 of AZD1222 vaccination. The TCR sequence derives from an adult in good health. The genes are TRBV5-1 and TRBJ1-1; tentative D call: TRBD1 (5 bases). The CDR3: CASSPRDPGRGDTEAFF. DNA for the CDR3: TGCGCCAGCAGCCCCCGGGACCCCGGGCGAGGGGACACTGAAGCTTTCTTT.